These 19 T cell receptor beta chains were sequenced from one sample in a study of vaccination and CD4 T cells after COVID-19. The antigens for these receptors are not known. Oncomine TCR Beta short-read sequencing was applied to DNA from cultured CD4+ T cells. TCRdb recomputed calls from the PCR reads with MiXCR, one row per CDR3 protein. The sample has roughly 14,000 distinct CDR3 sequences, 55% to 75% seen once. Specified treatment: roughly ten-day PBMC culture with coronavirus spike peptide pools or control peptides (ViraFEST assay). Source material: CD4+ T cells from blood, cultured in vitro. The origin of the receptors is a human donor who had recovered from COVID-19.

The CDR3 bases are TGTGCCAGCAGTCCGGGGTACACCGGGGAGCTGTTTTTT. This encodes CASSPGYTGELFF. The chain employs TRBV2 and TRBJ2-2; tentatively, D is TRBD2 (5 bases). Trimming pared 5 bases from V and 3 bases from J, leaving 7 bases between. The CDR3 is 13 amino acids. CDR1 and CDR2 from the germline V gene are SNHLY and FYNNEI.

The chain joins TRBV20-1 to TRBJ2-1; no reliable D call. CDR1 and CDR2 (germline): DFQATT, SNEGSKA (reference sequence). V lost 0 bases, J lost 7 bases, and 4 bases lay in between. The CDR3 is made up of 11 amino acids. CDR3 nucleotide sequence: TGCAGTGCTAGAGAAGGGAATGAGCAGTTCTTC. It codes for CSAREGNEQFF.

The CDR3 spells CASSLSPSWREGHDTQYF. CDR3 sequence (DNA): TGTGCCAGCAGTTTATCGCCTTCGTGGCGGGAGGGCCACGATACGCAGTATTTT. This rearrangement joins TRBV27 to TRBJ2-3; TRBD2 agrees at 9 bases. J lost 6 bases, V lost 0 bases, and 13 bases had no gene match. The CDR3 totals 18 residues. Germline CDR1 is MNHEY and CDR2 is SMNVEV (reference sequence).

The CDR3 DNA reads TGTGCCAGCAGTGAATTGGTGTGGGGGAACACCATATATTTT. This encodes CASSELVWGNTIYF. The chain combines TRBV6-1 with TRBJ1-3, with D tentatively TRBD1 (5 bases). The CDR3 totals 14 residues. With 2 bases removed from V and 7 bases from J, the gap between germline ends came to 12 bases. Germline V lookup: CDR1 MNHNS, CDR2 SASEGT.

The gene calls are TRBV19 and TRBJ1-5; possibly TRBD1 for D (5 bases). Trimming took 5 bases from V and 9 from J, leaving 17 bases between them. This CDR3 comprises 14 residues. Germline CDR1 LNHDA, CDR2 SQIVND (reference sequence). CDR3 nucleotide sequence: TGTGCCAGTAGTGGGTCGGGGGGGAAAGGGCCCCAGCATTTT. It encodes CASSGSGGKGPQHF.

V and J are TRBV6-1 and TRBJ1-5; D uncertain. V was pared by 1 base and J by 5 bases, with 6 bases between. The CDR3 spans 13 residues. The germline V gene has CDR1 MNHNS and CDR2 SASEGT. CDR3 nucleotides: TGTGCCAGCAGTGAAGGACCTGATCAGCCCCAGCATTTT. This translates into CASSEGPDQPQHF.

CDR3 DNA sequence: TGTGCCAGCAGTTTATATAGGGGGGGCGGTCAGCCCCAGCATTTT. This gives the protein CASSLYRGGGQPQHF. The chain couples TRBV28 to TRBJ1-5; tentative D call: TRBD1 (6 bases). The CDR3 extends over 15 amino acids. Between the trimmed V and J ends, which lost 1 base and 6 bases, there was a span of 13 bases. CDR1 is MDHEN and CDR2 is SYDVKM in the germline V gene.

A few counts support this clonotype. The chain couples TRBV2 to TRBJ2-7, with D possibly matching TRBD2 (5 bases). The CDR3 spans 13 residues. Germline assignment: CDR1 SNHLY and CDR2 FYNNEI. Trimming left V 5 bases short and J 11 bases short, with 19 bases between. CDR3 loop: CASSFYWEFTEYF. In DNA, the CDR3 is TGTGCCAGCAGTTTCTATTGGGAGTTTACCGAGTACTTC.

This clonotype was counted a few times. V gene TRBV6-1 combines with J gene TRBJ1-2; tentative D call: TRBD1 (6 bases). Germline V gene data show CDR1 as MNHNS and CDR2 as SASEGT. CDR3 length: 18 amino acids. Trimming took off 10 bases at V and 5 bases at J, with 32 bases between the two ends. The CDR3 sequence: CATSPVPGQSFRIYGYTF. CDR3 sequence (DNA): TGTGCCACCTCCCCTGTCCCGGGACAAAGTTTTCGAATTTATGGCTACACCTTC.

The DNA of the CDR3 is TGCGCCAGCAGCCGTACCTACGTACGGGGTCCCACTGAAGCTTTCTTT. The encoded protein is CASSRTYVRGPTEAFF. V is TRBV4-1 and J is TRBJ1-1; D is unresolved. CDR1 is MGHRA, CDR2 YSYEKL, per germline. Trimming took off 4 bases at V and 4 bases at J, with 19 bases between the two ends. This CDR3 has 16 amino acids.

The sample holds a few counts of this clonotype. This rearrangement joins TRBV20-1 to TRBJ2-5; 7 positions agree with TRBD2. Germline V CDR1 and CDR2: DFQATT, SNEGSKA (reference sequence). V was pared by 5 bases and J by 2 bases, with 11 bases of the junction left unmatched. The CDR3 sequence is 15 residues long. CDR3 in DNA: TGCAGTGCTCGTCAGTGGGGAGGGCCTCAAGAGACCCAGTACTTC. Its protein is CSARQWGGPQETQYF.

The V and J genes are TRBV7-9 and TRBJ2-3; 10 bases agree with TRBD2. CDR1 and CDR2 (germline): SEHNR, FQNEAQ (reference sequence). CDR3 length equals 18 residues. J gave up 0 bases and V 4 bases, and 10 bases lay outside the gene matches. Written as DNA, the CDR3 is TGTGCCAGCAGCTCCCGGACTAGCGGAGACTCTAGCACAGATACGCAGTATTTT. Protein sequence: CASSSRTSGDSSTDTQYF.

By its share, this clonotype is medium-sized (0.01 to 0.1%). The V gene is TRBV5-1, the J gene TRBJ1-2, with 7 bases lining up with TRBD1. With 1 base clipped from V and 0 bases from J, the junction kept 0 bases outside the gene matches. This CDR3 has 14 amino acids. CDR1 is SGHRS and CDR2 is YFSETQ in the germline V gene. The CDR3 sequence: CASSLTGANYGYTF. CDR3 in DNA: TGCGCCAGCAGCTTGACAGGGGCTAACTATGGCTACACCTTC.

A few counts support this clonotype. CDR3 DNA: TGTGCCACCAGCAGAGATGGGGGGGGGCGCGGTCAGCCCCAGCATTTT. Translating it yields CATSRDGGGRGQPQHF. This chain uses TRBV15 with TRBJ1-5, with TRBD1 as a possible D gene (6 bases). Trimming cost V 0 bases and J 6 bases, with 15 bases left between them. CDR3 length equals 16 residues. Germline lookup yields CDR1 LNHNV and CDR2 YYDKDF (reference sequence).

The rearrangement joins TRBV6-2 or TRBV6-3 to TRBJ2-3, with D perhaps being TRBD1 or TRBD2 (6 bases each). V was pared by 4 bases and J by 7 bases, with 18 bases between. The germline V gene has CDR1 MNHEY and CDR2 SVGEGT. CDR3 length: 15 amino acids. CDR3 DNA: TGTGCCAGCAGTTCGCCGGGGGCCCCGGGGAATACGCAGTATTTT. The encoded protein is CASSSPGAPGNTQYF.

The CDR3 spells CASSLGLAGGYTQYF. For the CDR3, the DNA is TGTGCCAGCAGCTTGGGACTAGCGGGAGGGTATACGCAGTATTTT. The genes are TRBV7-2 and TRBJ2-3, with 16 bases identical to TRBD2. The V and J ends lost 3 bases and 7 bases, in that order; junction bases with no gene match: 1. Germline lookup yields CDR1 SGHTA and CDR2 FQGNSA. This CDR3 region has 15 residues.

The CDR3 loop is CASSRTAGSQETQYF. CDR3 sequence (DNA): TGTGCCAGCAGTCGTACGGCCGGGAGCCAAGAGACCCAGTACTTC. This chain uses TRBV7-9 with TRBJ2-5; D is possibly TRBD2 (6 bases). V lost 6 bases and J 1 base, leaving 15 bases between the germline ends. This CDR3 has 15 residues. CDR1 and CDR2 (germline): SEHNR, FQNEAQ (reference sequence).

The rearrangement links TRBV20-1 to TRBJ2-7; perhaps TRBD2 as D (6 bases). V was trimmed by 8 bases and J by 2 bases, leaving 16 bases between them. CDR1 and CDR2 (germline): DFQATT, SNEGSKA (reference sequence). The CDR3 contains 13 residues. The CDR3 loop is CSPPGVGAYEQYF. The CDR3 nucleotides read TGCAGTCCCCCGGGGGTCGGGGCCTACGAGCAGTACTTC.

The genes are TRBV20-1 and TRBJ2-5; 11 bases fit TRBD2. J was trimmed by 4 bases and V by 4 bases; bases with no gene match: 5. CDR1 and CDR2 from the germline V gene are DFQATT and SNEGSKA (reference sequence). The CDR3 has 14 amino acids. The CDR3, as DNA: TGCAGTGCTATAGGTCTAGCGGGAGGAGAGACCCAGTACTTC. Translation gives CSAIGLAGGETQYF.